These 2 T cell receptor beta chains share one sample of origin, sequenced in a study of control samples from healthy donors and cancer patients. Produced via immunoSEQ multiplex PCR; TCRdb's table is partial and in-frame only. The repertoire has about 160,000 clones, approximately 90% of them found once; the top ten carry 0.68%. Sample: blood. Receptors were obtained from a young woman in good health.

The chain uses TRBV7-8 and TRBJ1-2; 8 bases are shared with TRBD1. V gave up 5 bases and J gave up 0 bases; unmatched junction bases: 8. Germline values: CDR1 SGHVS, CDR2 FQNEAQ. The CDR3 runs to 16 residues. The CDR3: CASSLDRVATNYGYTF. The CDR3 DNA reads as TGTGCCAGCAGCCTGGACAGGGTCGCGACTAACTATGGCTACACCTTC.

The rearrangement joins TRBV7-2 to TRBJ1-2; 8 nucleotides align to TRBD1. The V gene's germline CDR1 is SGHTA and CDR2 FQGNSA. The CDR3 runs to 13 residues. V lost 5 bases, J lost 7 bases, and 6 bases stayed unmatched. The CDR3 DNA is TGTGCCAGCAGCCAAGGACAGGGTTTTGGCTACACCTTC. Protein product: CASSQGQGFGYTF.